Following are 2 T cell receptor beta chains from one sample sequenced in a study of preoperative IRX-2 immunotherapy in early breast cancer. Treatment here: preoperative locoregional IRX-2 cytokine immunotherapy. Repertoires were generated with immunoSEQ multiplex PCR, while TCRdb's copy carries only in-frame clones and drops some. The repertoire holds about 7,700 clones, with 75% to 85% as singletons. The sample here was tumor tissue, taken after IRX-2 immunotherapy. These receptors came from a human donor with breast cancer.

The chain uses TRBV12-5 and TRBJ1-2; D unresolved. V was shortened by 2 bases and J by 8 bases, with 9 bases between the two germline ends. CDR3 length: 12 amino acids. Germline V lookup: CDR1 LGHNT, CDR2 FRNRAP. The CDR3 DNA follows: TGTGCTAGTGGTTTGCCCCCTGGCGGCTACACCTTC. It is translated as CASGLPPGGYTF.

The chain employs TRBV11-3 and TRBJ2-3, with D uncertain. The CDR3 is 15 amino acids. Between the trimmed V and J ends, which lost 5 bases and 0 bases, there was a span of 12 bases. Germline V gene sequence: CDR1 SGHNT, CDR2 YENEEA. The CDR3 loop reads CASSPWAASTDTQYF. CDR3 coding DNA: TGTGCCAGCAGCCCCTGGGCGGCTAGCACAGATACGCAGTATTTT.